Shown below are 12 T cell receptor beta chains from a single sample sequenced in a study of vaccination effects on CD4 cells after COVID-19. Viral peptide pool expansion of antigen-specific CD4+ T cells preceded sequencing in the ViraFEST assay. After roughly 9 days in culture, the CD4+ T cells were isolated. The infection with SARS-CoV-2 (confirmed by PCR) occurred in this person between March and December 2020. Repertoires were generated with immunoSEQ multiplex PCR, while TCRdb's copy carries only in-frame clones and drops some. The data show 20,000 to 30,000 clones, around 66% seen once. Their recognized antigens are unknown. The material sequenced was CD4+ T cells from PBMCs cultured with SARS-CoV-2 spike peptides, taken before COVID-19 vaccination. The receptors come from a human donor who had a prior SARS-CoV-2 infection.

This clone has a single count. This chain connects TRBV5-1 to TRBJ2-7; D perhaps matches TRBD1 (5 bases). Trimming took off 3 bases at V and 5 bases at J, with 27 bases between the two ends. Germline V gene lookup returns CDR1 SGHRS and CDR2 YFSETQ. The CDR3 runs to 18 residues. The CDR3 coding sequence is TGCGCCAGCAGCTCCCATTGGGGCGTGGGGCAGGGCCGAAACGAGCAGTACTTC. This codes for CASSSHWGVGQGRNEQYF. Full variable domain (missing parts from reference TRBV5-1 and TRBJ2-7): KAGVTQTPRYLIKTRGQQVTLSCSPISGHRSVSWYQQTPGQGLQFLFEYFSETQRNKGNFPGRFSGRQFSNSRSEMNVSTLELGDSALYLCASSSHWGVGQGRNEQYFGPGTRLTVT.

V gene TRBV4-3 combines with J gene TRBJ1-5, with D possibly matching TRBD1 (5 bases). Germline V gene data show CDR1 as LGHNA and CDR2 as YSLEER. Between the trimmed V and J ends, which lost 4 bases and 5 bases, there was a span of 15 bases. This CDR3 has 15 amino acids. The CDR3, as DNA: TGCGCCAGCAGCCCCGGGGCGCAGGGCGATCAGCCCCAGCATTTT. Protein sequence: CASSPGAQGDQPQHF.

The chain is built from TRBV9 and TRBJ2-1; D is perhaps TRBD1 or TRBD2 (6 bases each). The germline V gene has CDR1 SGDLS and CDR2 YYNGEE. Trimming stripped 1 base from V and 2 bases from J, with 10 bases between. CDR3 length: 15 amino acids. The CDR3 reads CASSVSRGAYNEQFF. CDR3 coding DNA: TGTGCCAGCAGCGTATCTAGGGGGGCCTACAATGAGCAGTTCTTC.

The DNA for the CDR3 is TGTGCCAGTAGCACTAGCGGGAGTTCTTCCCTCCCTGTTTACGAGCAGTACTTC. As protein: CASSTSGSSSLPVYEQYF. The rearrangement links TRBV19 to TRBJ2-7; 11 bases are a match to TRBD2. V lost 6 bases to trimming and J lost 4 bases; unmatched junction nucleotides: 17. Germline CDR1 reads LNHDA; CDR2 reads SQIVND (reference sequence). This CDR3 has 18 amino acids. Looking up the rest from reference TRBV19 and TRBJ2-7 gives the full variable domain: DGGITQSPKYLFRKEGQNVTLSCEQNLNHDAMYWYRQDPGQGLRLIYYSQIVNDFQKGDIAEGYSVSREKKESFPLTVTSAQKNPTAFYLCASSTSGSSSLPVYEQYFGPGTRLTVT.

This clone was seen a handful of times. V is TRBV5-4 and J is TRBJ2-7, with D tentatively TRBD1 (7 bases). The CDR3 is 14 amino acids. With 4 bases removed from V and 3 bases from J, the gap between germline ends came to 14 bases. Germline V gives CDR1 SGHNT, CDR2 YYREEE (reference sequence). CDR3 in DNA: TGTGCCAGCAGCCCGAGACAGGGAGGCTACGAGCAGTACTTC. Amino acid sequence: CASSPRQGGYEQYF.

This clone was recorded once. The chain couples TRBV2 to TRBJ1-4; 7 nucleotides match TRBD1. The V gene end was trimmed by 5 bases and the J gene end by 7 bases; junction bases not matched to a gene: 10. This CDR3 region has 15 residues. Germline V gene data show CDR1 as SNHLY and CDR2 as FYNNEI. In DNA form, the CDR3 reads TGTGCCAGCAGTATGAGGGGGCTGGCGGGTGAAAAACTGTTTTTT. Encoded protein: CASSMRGLAGEKLFF.

The chain uses TRBV4-1 and TRBJ1-3; D uncertain. The V and J ends lost 1 base and 5 bases respectively, with 18 bases between them. Germline V gene sequence: CDR1 MGHRA, CDR2 YSYEKL. This CDR3 has 17 amino acids. CDR3 in DNA: TGCGCCAGCAGCCAAGGAGCTGTGGGCGGAGGGAGAAACACCATATATTTT. Encoded protein: CASSQGAVGGGRNTIYF.

Judged by abundance, this clone is medium-sized. The chain has TRBV2 and TRBJ2-1; D gene uncertain. The CDR3 sequence is 11 residues long. Germline assignment: CDR1 SNHLY and CDR2 FYNNEI. Trimming shortened V by 4 bases and J by 7 bases, and 5 bases separated the two germline ends. CDR3 sequence (DNA): TGTGCCAGCAGTGCGCTAAATGAGCAGTTCTTC. Translated: CASSALNEQFF.

This clone showed up just once. The V call is TRBV30, the J call TRBJ2-7; TRBD1 is a possible D gene (5 bases). The CDR3 covers 13 residues. CDR1 and CDR2 from the germline V gene are GTSNPN and SVGIG (reference sequence). Trimming stripped 4 bases from V and 1 base from J, with 11 bases between. The CDR3 here is CAWTKRQSYEQYF. The CDR3, as DNA: TGTGCCTGGACCAAAAGACAGTCCTACGAGCAGTACTTC.

The chain has TRBV18 and TRBJ2-1, with D perhaps being TRBD1 or TRBD2 (5 bases each). CDR3 size: 14 residues. Trimming pared 3 bases from V and 9 bases from J, leaving 15 bases between. From germline, CDR1 is KGHSH and CDR2 LQKENI. The CDR3 coding sequence is TGTGCCAGCTCACCCCCCCAGGGAGCAATTGAGCAGTTCTTC. It yields the protein CASSPPQGAIEQFF.

This sequence joins TRBV9 and TRBJ2-7; 9 nucleotides line up with TRBD1. V dropped 4 bases and J dropped 3; count of bases not matched to a gene: 8. Germline loops: CDR1 SGDLS, CDR2 YYNGEE. The CDR3 extends over 15 amino acids. The chain's CDR3 is CASSSAGTGYYEQYF. CDR3 DNA: TGTGCCAGCAGCTCTGCCGGGACAGGGTACTACGAGCAGTACTTC.

The chain combines TRBV12-3 or TRBV12-4 with TRBJ1-2; D call uncertain. Trimming pared 6 bases from V and 8 bases from J, leaving 16 bases between. CDR3 length: 13 amino acids. The CDR3 DNA sequence: TGTGCCAGCAGCCCAGACCAGTCAGCCGGCTACACCTTC. Protein product: CASSPDQSAGYTF.